The entry that follows covers one T cell receptor beta chain sequence. The antigen is not known. Method: immunoSEQ multiplex PCR; TCRdb's copy keeps in-frame clones and lacks some. The profile shows 81,000 or so clones, about 89% of them singletons. The data derive from a study of OX40 agonist ivuxolimab in advanced cancers. Study at large: Every 2 weeks, patients got intravenous ivuxolimab at one of six dose levels (0.01-10 mg/kg). A partial response was reached by three patients: one with hepatocellular carcinoma and two with cutaneous melanoma. Whole-study findings and limits: Among some nonresponders, normalized T-cell clonal expansion was also low.

Germline V gives CDR1 MRHNA, CDR2 SNTAGT. The CDR3 spans 15 residues. V was clipped by 5 bases and J by 5 bases; unmatched bases: 10. The gene calls are TRBV6-4 and TRBJ2-7, with 9 bases fitting TRBD2. The receptor comes from an adult with an advanced solid tumor such as melanoma, head and neck, liver or kidney cancer. The specimen comprised CD4+ or CD8+ T cells sorted from blood, sampled in a trial of the OX40 agonist ivuxolimab. For the CDR3, the DNA is TGTGCCAGCAGTACCCTTAGCGGGAGTAGGCACGAGCAGTACGTC. This encodes CASSTLSGSRHEQYV.